This T cell receptor beta chain was recovered during a study of cytomegalovirus exposure and HLA in healthy donors. Study context: Of all 400 or so donors who were genotyped, around 82% belonged to the Caucasian-associated ancestry cluster.

PCR employed 60 Vbeta and 13 Jbeta primers. Data came from immunoSEQ multiplex PCR; TCRdb stores just in-frame clones and leaves some out. Among around 150,000 clones listed, 81% were seen once. This clone was detected only once. From germline, CDR1 is MGHRA and CDR2 YSYEKL. Trimming pared 0 bases from V and 4 bases from J, leaving 13 bases between. The CDR3 loop spans 16 amino acids. Source material: PBMCs. The sequence was obtained from a woman aged 18 to 35 in good health and CMV-seronegative. V gene TRBV4-1 combines with J gene TRBJ2-1, with D possibly being TRBD1 (5 bases). The DNA of the CDR3 is TGCGCCAGCAGCCAAGAGGTGGGGCTGAGATACAATGAGCAGTTCTTC. It codes for CASSQEVGLRYNEQFF.